This T cell receptor (beta chain) was retrieved from a study of shared clonotypes between healthy human individuals. Study overall: Each donor contributed plates that comprised three CD4 naive, three CD4 memory, two CD8 naive and one CD8 memory.

Researchers partitioned CD4+ cells into CD45RA+ naive and CD45RA-negative memory subsets. The CDR3 covers 14 residues. Germline V gives CDR1 SGHAT, CDR2 FQNNGV. With 1 base clipped from V and 8 bases from J, the junction kept 4 bases outside the gene matches. Sorted-subset replicate PCRs used roughly 210 ng of genomic DNA. This amount corresponded to about 29,000 T cell genomes. Produced via immunoSEQ multiplex PCR; TCRdb's table is partial and in-frame only. The table includes 2.3 million or so clones, over 90% detected once. The chain is built from TRBV11-2 and TRBJ2-1; 8 nucleotides agree with TRBD2. The receptor was derived from a man aged 18 to 35 in good health. Some clones in this sample may be carry-over from other donors' samples. The material sequenced was naive CD4+ T cells from PBMCs. The sample's subset: CD45RA+ positively selected. CDR3 protein: CASSLGGTRYEQFF. In nucleotides, the CDR3 is TGTGCCAGCAGCTTAGGTGGGACTAGATATGAGCAGTTCTTC.